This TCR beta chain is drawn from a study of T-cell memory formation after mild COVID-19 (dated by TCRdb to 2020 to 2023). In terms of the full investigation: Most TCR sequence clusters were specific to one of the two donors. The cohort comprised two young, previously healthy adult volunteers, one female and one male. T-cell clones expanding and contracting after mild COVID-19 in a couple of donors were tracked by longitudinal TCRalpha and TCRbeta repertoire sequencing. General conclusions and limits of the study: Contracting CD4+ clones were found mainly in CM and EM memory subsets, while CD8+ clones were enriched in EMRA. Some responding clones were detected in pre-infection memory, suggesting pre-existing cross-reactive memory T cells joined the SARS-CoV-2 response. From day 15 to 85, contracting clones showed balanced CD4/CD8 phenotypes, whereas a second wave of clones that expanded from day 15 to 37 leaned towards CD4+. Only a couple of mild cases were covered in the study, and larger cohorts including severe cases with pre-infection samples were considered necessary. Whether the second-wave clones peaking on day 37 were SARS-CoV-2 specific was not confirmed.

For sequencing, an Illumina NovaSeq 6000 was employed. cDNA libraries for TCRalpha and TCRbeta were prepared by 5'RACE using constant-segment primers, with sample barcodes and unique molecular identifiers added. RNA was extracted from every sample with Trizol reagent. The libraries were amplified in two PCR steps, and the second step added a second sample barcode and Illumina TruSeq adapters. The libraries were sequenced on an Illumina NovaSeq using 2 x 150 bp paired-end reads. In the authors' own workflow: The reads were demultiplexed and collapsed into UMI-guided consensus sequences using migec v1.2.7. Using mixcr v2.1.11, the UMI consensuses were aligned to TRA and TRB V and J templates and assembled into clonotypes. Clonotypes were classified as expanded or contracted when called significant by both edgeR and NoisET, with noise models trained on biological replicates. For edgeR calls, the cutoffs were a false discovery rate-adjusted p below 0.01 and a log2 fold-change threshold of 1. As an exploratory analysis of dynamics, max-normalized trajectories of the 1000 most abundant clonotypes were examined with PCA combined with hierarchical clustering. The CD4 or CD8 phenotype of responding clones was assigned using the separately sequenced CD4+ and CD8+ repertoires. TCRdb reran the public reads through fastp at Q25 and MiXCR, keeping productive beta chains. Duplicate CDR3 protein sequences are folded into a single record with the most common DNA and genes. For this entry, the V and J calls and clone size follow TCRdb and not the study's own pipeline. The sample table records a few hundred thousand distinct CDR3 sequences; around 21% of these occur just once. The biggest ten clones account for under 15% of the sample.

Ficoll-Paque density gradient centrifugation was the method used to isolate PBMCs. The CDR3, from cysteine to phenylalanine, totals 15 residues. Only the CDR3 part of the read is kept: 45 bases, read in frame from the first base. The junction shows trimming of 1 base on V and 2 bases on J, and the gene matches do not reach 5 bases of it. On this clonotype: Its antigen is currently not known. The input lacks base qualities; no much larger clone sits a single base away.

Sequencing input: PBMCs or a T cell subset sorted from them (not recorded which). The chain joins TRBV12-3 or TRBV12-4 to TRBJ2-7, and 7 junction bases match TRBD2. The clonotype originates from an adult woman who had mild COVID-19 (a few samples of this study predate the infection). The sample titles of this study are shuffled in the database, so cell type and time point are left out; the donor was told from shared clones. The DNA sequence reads TGTGCCAGCAGTTTAGGGGCTAGCGGAACCTACGAGCAGTACTTC. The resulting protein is CASSLGASGTYEQYF.